The 18 T cell receptor beta chains reported below all come from one sample, sequenced in a study of CD8 T cells in ankylosing spondylitis. TCRdb processed the 5' RACE reads anew with MiXCR; each CDR3 protein has one entry. This table holds some 130,000 distinct CDR3 sequences, roughly 8.8% found once. Sequenced sample: blood, either unsorted or a sorted T cell fraction (not recorded which). Receptors were obtained from a male donor with ankylosing spondylitis or in good health (not recorded which).

This clonotype occurred many times. The chain joins TRBV7-9 to TRBJ2-2; D uncertain. The germline V gene encodes CDR1 SEHNR and CDR2 FQNEAQ (reference sequence). The V end lost 4 bases, the J end lost 1 base, and 7 bases lay between the germline ends. This CDR3 is built from 14 residues. The CDR3 coding sequence is TGTGCCAGCAGCTCCCCCTGGAACACCGGGGAGCTGTTTTTT. The encoded protein is CASSSPWNTGELFF.

This clonotype has ten or more counts. An end of the junction does not agree with germline; a read error may underlie this. The genes are TRBV20-1 and TRBJ1-4; no clear D. The germline V gene has CDR1 DFQATT and CDR2 SNEGSKA (reference sequence). This CDR3 is 16 amino acids long. CDR3 residues: CSARDPEETTSEKLFF. CDR3 nucleotides: TGCAGTGCTAGAGATCCAGAGGAGACTACTAGTGAAAAACTGTTTTTT.

There are many counts of this clonotype. The chain links TRBV29-1 to TRBJ2-2; perhaps TRBD1 as D (5 bases). The length of the CDR3 is 14 residues. Germline CDR1 is SQVTM and CDR2 is ANQGSEA. Trimming removed 3 bases from V and 3 bases from J, with 11 bases in between. CDR3 sequence reads: CSVDVQGYTGELFF. CDR3 DNA sequence: TGCAGCGTTGATGTCCAGGGATACACCGGGGAGCTGTTTTTT.

This clonotype occurred many times. V and J are TRBV29-1 and TRBJ2-3, with 8 bases fitting TRBD1. CDR1 is SQVTM and CDR2 is ANQGSEA in the germline V gene. The CDR3 runs 15 residues. Trimming cost V 3 bases and J 4 bases; bases outside gene matches: 9. The DNA for the CDR3 is TGCAGCGTTGATATAGGACAGGGTTATCCAGATACGCAGTATTTT. This sequence encodes CSVDIGQGYPDTQYF.

As concerns this clonotype: This may be a read error: a much more frequent sequence differs by one nucleotide. The J gene is TRBJ2-1, the V gene TRBV29-1; unclear D gene. Trimming shortened V by 7 bases and J by 2 bases, and 9 bases separated the two germline ends. The V gene's germline CDR1 is SQVTM and CDR2 ANQGSEA. The CDR3 is 12 amino acids. The CDR3: CSAPWAYNEQFF. DNA for the CDR3: TGCAGCGCTCCGTGGGCCTACAATGAGCAGTTCTTC.

In its sample, this clonotype was seen many times. This chain joins TRBV4-2 and TRBJ2-4; 8 nucleotides align to TRBD1. V dropped 0 bases and J dropped 3; count of bases not matched to a gene: 7. CDR1 is LGHNA and CDR2 is YNFKEQ in the germline V gene. The CDR3 has 17 residues. CDR3 nucleotides: TGTGCCAGCAGCCAAGAGGCAGGGGGCTTGGACAAAAACATTCAGTACTTC. Translation gives CASSQEAGGLDKNIQYF.

This clonotype was recorded many times. J is TRBJ2-1 and V is TRBV29-1, with 8 nucleotides matching TRBD1. Germline V gives CDR1 SQVTM, CDR2 ANQGSEA. The CDR3 contains 13 residues. V was pared by 7 bases and J by 7 bases, with 9 bases of the junction left unmatched. CDR3: CSGGGQGVNEQFF. CDR3 DNA sequence: TGCAGCGGTGGAGGACAGGGAGTTAATGAGCAGTTCTTC.

The rearrangement uses TRBV5-1 and TRBJ2-7; D is ambiguous. Between the trimmed V and J ends, which lost 4 bases and 4 bases, there was a span of 18 bases. The CDR3 extends over 15 amino acids. Germline CDR1 is SGHRS and CDR2 is YFSETQ. The CDR3 region is CASSPGSVLVYEQYF. The CDR3 nucleotides are TGCGCCAGCAGCCCCGGAAGCGTTTTGGTTTACGAGCAGTACTTC.

This clonotype was picked up many times. This chain connects TRBV20-1 to TRBJ2-2; TRBD2 agrees at 7 bases. V was pared by 3 bases and J by 0 bases, with 13 bases of the junction left unmatched. The germline V gene encodes CDR1 DFQATT and CDR2 SNEGSKA (reference sequence). The CDR3 contains 18 residues. The CDR3 spells CSARGSGLAVANTGELFF. The CDR3 nucleotides read TGCAGTGCTAGGGGATCAGGGCTAGCGGTTGCGAACACCGGGGAGCTGTTTTTT.

The gene calls are TRBV14 and TRBJ1-1; D remains unclear. The length of the CDR3 is 15 residues. Trimming removed 0 bases from V and 4 bases from J, with 12 bases in between. Germline assignment: CDR1 SGHDN and CDR2 FVKESK. DNA of the CDR3: TGTGCCAGCAGCCAAGAATTGCCCGGGGTCACTGAAGCTTTCTTT. Amino acid sequence: CASSQELPGVTEAFF.

This clonotype was detected a few times. The chain has TRBV29-1 and TRBJ1-4; the D gene is possibly TRBD1 (5 bases). Germline assignment: CDR1 SQVTM and CDR2 ANQGSEA. CDR3 length: 14 amino acids. Deletions cut 4 bases from V and 0 bases from J, with 9 bases between. CDR3 sequence (DNA): TGCAGCGTTGCCCGGACAACAACTAATGAAAAACTGTTTTTT. Protein sequence: CSVARTTTNEKLFF.

There are many counts of this clonotype. This chain connects TRBV11-1 to TRBJ2-3; possible D gene TRBD2, 5 bases. The germline V gene encodes CDR1 SGHAT and CDR2 FQDESV (reference sequence). This CDR3 region has 21 residues. V was clipped by 3 bases and J by 2 bases, with 30 bases between them. CDR3 in amino acids: CASSFPPKFTDGRWNTDTQYF. CDR3 nucleotide sequence: TGTGCCAGCAGCTTCCCCCCTAAGTTCACCGATGGGAGATGGAACACAGATACGCAGTATTTT.

This clonotype was recorded a few times. The gene calls are TRBV20-1 and TRBJ2-1; 8 bases are shared with TRBD2. This CDR3 is 14 amino acids long. The germline gives CDR1 DFQATT, CDR2 SNEGSKA (reference sequence). V lost 1 base, J lost 5 bases, and 4 bases stayed unmatched. In DNA, the CDR3 is TGCAGTGCTAGAGCCTTGGGACTAGACAATGAGCAGTTCTTC. This sequence encodes CSARALGLDNEQFF.

This clonotype was seen many times. The chain has TRBV29-1 and TRBJ2-1; TRBD2 matches 9 bases. This CDR3 region has 13 residues. Trimming cost V 4 bases and J 4 bases; bases outside gene matches: 2. Germline-derived CDR1 and CDR2 are SQVTM and ANQGSEA. This CDR3 is CSVVLAGYNEQFF. The CDR3 DNA reads as TGCAGCGTTGTCCTAGCGGGGTACAATGAGCAGTTCTTC.

This clonotype was seen a few times. The chain carries TRBV30 and TRBJ1-1; perhaps TRBD1 as D (5 bases). Trimming removed 3 bases at V and 1 base at J, with 9 bases between. Germline loops: CDR1 GTSNPN, CDR2 SVGIG (reference sequence). The CDR3 contains 13 residues. CDR3 DNA: TGTGCCTGGAGCATCACAGGGAACACTGAAGCTTTCTTT. Amino acid sequence: CAWSITGNTEAFF. Based on the CDR3 plus reference TRBV30 and TRBJ1-1, the full variable domain is SQTIHQWPATLVQPVGSPLSLECTVEGTSNPNLYWYRQAAGRGLQLLFYSVGIGQISSEVPQNLSASRPQDRQFILSSKKLLLSDSGFYLCAWSITGNTEAFFGQGTRLTVV.

The rearrangement uses TRBV5-1 and TRBJ2-3; the D call may be TRBD1 or TRBD2 (5 bases each). Looked up from germline, CDR1 is SGHRS and CDR2 is YFSETQ. V was cut by 4 bases and J by 2 bases, with 8 bases left in between. This CDR3 has 13 residues. The CDR3: CASSRDHTDTQYF. In DNA, the CDR3 is TGCGCCAGCAGCAGGGACCACACAGATACGCAGTATTTT.

Many counts were recorded for this clonotype. The chain is built from TRBV18 and TRBJ2-5, with 7 bases fitting TRBD2. V lost 2 bases and J lost 5; bases outside the gene matches: 2. The CDR3 length is 13 residues. Looked up from germline, CDR1 is KGHSH and CDR2 is LQKENI. CDR3 sequence (DNA): TGTGCCAGCTCACCAGGGCGGGAGGAGACCCAGTACTTC. It specifies CASSPGREETQYF.

Turning to this clonotype: The junction shows a germline mismatch at one end, possibly a read error. The J gene is TRBJ2-3, the V gene TRBV29-1; no clear D. Per the germline V gene, CDR1 is SQVTM and CDR2 is ANQGSEA. This CDR3 has 15 residues. Here the CDR3 reads CSVEGPVRAADTQYF. The CDR3, as DNA: TGCAGCGTAGAAGGACCGGTTCGAGCTGCAGATACGCAGTATTTT.